Listed here are 21 T cell receptor beta chains from one sample, sequenced in a study of blood T cell repertoires in COVID-19. Some clones are missing from TCRdb's copy, which holds only in-frame ones; the method was immunoSEQ multiplex PCR. Here the sample spans 250,000 or so clones, 80% to 90% being singletons. Source material: PBMCs or T cells enriched from blood (not recorded which). These receptors originate from a woman aged 45-65 years who had recovered from COVID-19.

The gene calls are TRBV5-1 and TRBJ2-5, with 15 bases that match TRBD2. The CDR3 runs 19 residues. V shed 0 bases and J 2 bases; nucleotides not matched to a gene: 8. CDR1 and CDR2 from the germline V gene are SGHRS and YFSETQ. CDR3 protein: CASSLGGLAGGPMQETQYF. The CDR3, as DNA: TGCGCCAGCAGCTTGGGAGGACTAGCGGGAGGGCCGATGCAAGAGACCCAGTACTTC.

The chain combines TRBV2 with TRBJ2-2; D ambiguous. Trimming took off 6 bases at V and 1 base at J, with 15 bases between the two ends. Germline loops: CDR1 SNHLY, CDR2 FYNNEI. This CDR3 has 16 residues. Here the CDR3 reads CASSSDLTQNTGELFF. The CDR3 DNA sequence: TGTGCCAGCAGCTCCGACTTAACCCAGAACACCGGGGAGCTGTTTTTT.

The chain has TRBV15 and TRBJ2-7, with a tentative D call TRBD1 (5 bases). V lost 1 base and J lost 1, with 8 bases in between. Germline CDR1 is LNHNV and CDR2 is YYDKDF (reference sequence). CDR3 size: 14 residues. CDR3 amino acids: CATSRGQGSYEQYF. CDR3 coding DNA: TGTGCCACCAGCAGAGGGCAGGGTTCCTACGAGCAGTACTTC.

This chain links TRBV7-2 with TRBJ2-2; the match to TRBD2 covers 13 bases. Germline CDR1 is SGHTA and CDR2 is FQGNSA. J was trimmed by 6 bases and V by 6 bases; bases with no gene match: 4. CDR3 length: 15 residues. This CDR3 reads CASRLAGGRPGELFF. The CDR3 nucleotides read TGTGCCAGCAGACTAGCGGGAGGGCGACCCGGGGAGCTGTTTTTT. The full variable domain, completed using reference TRBV7-2 and TRBJ2-2, is GAGVSQSPSNKVTEKGKDVELRCDPISGHTALYWYRQSLGQGLEFLIYFQGNSAPDKSGLPSDRFSAERTGGSVSTLTIQRTQQEDSAVYLCASRLAGGRPGELFFGEGSRLTVL.

This chain connects TRBV19 to TRBJ2-1; 7 bases agree with TRBD1. The germline CDR1 and CDR2 sequences are LNHDA and SQIVND (reference sequence). After removal of 5 bases from V and 6 bases from J, the junction contained 13 bases not matched to a gene. This CDR3 is 16 amino acids long. CDR3 loop: CASSFPGTERRNEQFF. The CDR3 DNA follows: TGTGCCAGTAGTTTCCCCGGGACAGAAAGACGCAATGAGCAGTTCTTC.

V is TRBV5-5 and J is TRBJ1-2; the match to TRBD1 covers 7 bases. Germline lookup yields CDR1 SGHKS and CDR2 YYEKEE (reference sequence). The V gene end was trimmed by 5 bases and the J gene end by 6 bases; junction bases not matched to a gene: 7. The CDR3 covers 13 residues. The CDR3 bases are TGTGCCAGCAGACCGGACAGGTTAGATGGCTACACCTTC. Protein sequence: CASRPDRLDGYTF.

The genes are TRBV7-9 and TRBJ2-5, with 11 bases identical to TRBD2. V dropped 5 bases and J dropped 2; count of bases not matched to a gene: 4. Germline V gene lookup returns CDR1 SEHNR and CDR2 FQNEAQ (reference sequence). There are 15 residues in the CDR3. CDR3 DNA sequence: TGTGCCAGCAGCCAGGGACTAGCGGAGCAAGAGACCCAGTACTTC. Translating gives CASSQGLAEQETQYF.

This sequence joins TRBV7-2 and TRBJ2-7; D ambiguous. Looked up from germline, CDR1 is SGHTA and CDR2 is FQGNSA. The germline V and J ends were trimmed by 2 bases and 6 bases, with 11 bases remaining between them. This CDR3 is 13 amino acids long. CDR3 in DNA: TGTGCCAGCAGCTTATCCTCTACCCGCGAGCAGTACTTC. This encodes CASSLSSTREQYF.

The chain carries TRBV5-1 and TRBJ2-2; a possible D gene is TRBD1 (6 bases). With 3 bases removed from V and 4 bases from J, the gap between germline ends came to 16 bases. This CDR3 comprises 16 residues. Germline lookup yields CDR1 SGHRS and CDR2 YFSETQ. CDR3 DNA: TGCGCCAGCAGCTATACGACAGGATTGGTCACCGGGGAGCTGTTTTTT. Its protein product is CASSYTTGLVTGELFF.

This chain joins TRBV10-3 and TRBJ1-1, with TRBD1 identical over 9 bases. Germline V lookup: CDR1 ENHRY, CDR2 SYGVKD. The V gene end was trimmed by 7 bases and the J gene end by 10 bases; junction bases not matched to a gene: 10. The CDR3 totals 13 residues. The CDR3 sequence: CAITNDRGGAAFF. For the CDR3, the DNA is TGTGCCATCACAAACGACAGGGGGGGTGCAGCTTTCTTT.

The chain combines TRBV18 with TRBJ2-3; 8 nucleotides match TRBD2. The junction had 2 bases not matched to a gene; V was cut back by 3 bases and J by 3 bases. The CDR3 is made up of 14 amino acids. Germline V gene lookup returns CDR1 KGHSH and CDR2 LQKENI. In DNA form, the CDR3 reads TGTGCCAGCTCACCCGGGACTAGAACAGATACGCAGTATTTT. Protein sequence: CASSPGTRTDTQYF.

A word on this clone: Germline and junction disagree at one end, which may indicate a read error. The J gene is TRBJ2-1, the V gene TRBV19, with D possibly being TRBD2 (6 bases). In germline, CDR1 is LNHDA, CDR2 SQIVND (reference sequence). The CDR3 runs 15 residues. The CDR3 region is CASEAGFSSYNEQLF. Here the CDR3 DNA reads TGTGCCAGCGAAGCGGGTTTTAGCTCCTACAATGAGCAGCTCTTC.

The chain has TRBV5-1 and TRBJ2-1; 10 bases agree with TRBD1. J gave up 7 bases and V 3 bases, and 4 bases lay outside the gene matches. The V gene's germline CDR1 is SGHRS and CDR2 YFSETQ. This CDR3 is built from 14 residues. CDR3 sequence: CASSWGTGVNEQFF. CDR3 DNA: TGCGCCAGCAGCTGGGGGACAGGGGTAAATGAGCAGTTCTTC.

V is TRBV18 and J is TRBJ2-7, with D maybe TRBD2 (7 bases). The germline CDR1 and CDR2 sequences are KGHSH and LQKENI. CDR3 length: 14 amino acids. The V gene lost 1 base and the J gene lost 3 bases, with 10 bases spanning the gap. The CDR3: CASSPQGGNYEQYF. As DNA, the CDR3 is TGTGCCAGCTCACCACAGGGGGGGAACTACGAGCAGTACTTC. Drawing the rest from reference TRBV18 and TRBJ2-7, the complete variable domain is NAGVMQNPRHLVRRRGQEARLRCSPMKGHSHVYWYRQLPEEGLKFMVYLQKENIIDESGMPKERFSAEFPKEGPSILRIQQVVRGDSAAYFCASSPQGGNYEQYFGPGTRLTVT.

This chain uses TRBV28 with TRBJ1-2; a possible D gene is TRBD1 (6 bases). Germline CDR1 reads MDHEN; CDR2 reads SYDVKM. The CDR3 spans 13 residues. The V end lost 4 bases, the J end lost 2 bases, and 8 bases lay between the germline ends. CDR3 coding DNA: TGTGCCAGCAGTTCTACAGGGAACTATGGCTACACCTTC. It codes for CASSSTGNYGYTF.

The V and J genes are TRBV12-3 or TRBV12-4 and TRBJ2-1, with 8 positions matching TRBD1. J was trimmed by 10 bases and V by 6 bases; bases with no gene match: 8. This CDR3 comprises 13 residues. The CDR3: CASRPQGAGEQFF. CDR3 nucleotide sequence: TGTGCCAGCAGACCCCAGGGGGCTGGAGAGCAGTTCTTC.

This chain connects TRBV6-4 to TRBJ1-6, with D possibly being TRBD1 (5 bases). Germline CDR1 MRHNA, CDR2 SNTAGT. The CDR3 loop spans 14 amino acids. Trimming pared 0 bases from V and 5 bases from J, leaving 5 bases between. The CDR3 bases are TGTGCCAGCAGTGACTCAGGGGATAATTCACCCCTCCACTTT. Its protein product is CASSDSGDNSPLHF.

The V gene is TRBV5-1, the J gene TRBJ2-5; the D is unclear. Germline loops: CDR1 SGHRS, CDR2 YFSETQ. Trimming removed 2 bases from V and 5 bases from J, with 7 bases in between. This CDR3 has 12 residues. The CDR3 DNA is TGCGCCAGCAGCTTCGAGGATGAGACCCAGTACTTC. It specifies CASSFEDETQYF.

This chain joins TRBV28 and TRBJ1-5; possible D gene TRBD1, 6 bases. Looked up from germline, CDR1 is MDHEN and CDR2 is SYDVKM. V was clipped by 5 bases and J by 7 bases, with 18 bases between them. This CDR3 has 15 residues. CDR3 loop: CASSPSGEGGQPQHF. CDR3 nucleotides: TGTGCCAGCAGTCCCTCAGGGGAAGGGGGACAGCCCCAGCATTTT.

CDR3 in DNA: TGTGCCAGCAGCCGAACCGGGACAGGGGTTGTGGATGAGCAGTTCTTC. It is translated as CASSRTGTGVVDEQFF. V is TRBV3-1 (or the pseudogene TRBV3-2) and J is TRBJ2-1; 10 bases line up with TRBD1. The CDR3 covers 16 residues. V shed 4 bases and J 8 bases; nucleotides not matched to a gene: 11. Germline V gene sequence: CDR1 LGHDT, CDR2 YNNKEL (reference sequence).

J is TRBJ2-7 and V is TRBV5-4, with 8 bases aligning to TRBD2. The CDR3 contains 15 residues. V was clipped by 4 bases and J by 2 bases; unmatched bases: 8. CDR1 is SGHNT and CDR2 is YYREEE in the germline V gene (reference sequence). This chain's CDR3 is CASSPSGRRTYEQYF. For the CDR3, the DNA is TGTGCCAGCAGCCCAAGCGGGAGACGGACCTACGAGCAGTACTTC.